This T cell receptor beta chain was recovered during a study of T-cell reconstitution after alpha-beta-depleted transplantation in children. Study results and limitations: T cells produced anew were the main source of T-cell counts and diversity one year after transplant.

Unique molecular identifiers tagged the TCRbeta library. TCRdb redid the calling of the PCR reads with MiXCR, one entry per CDR3 protein. The table records just over 200,000 distinct CDR3 sequences, 7% to 9% of them present only once. The length of the CDR3 is 11 residues. Between the trimmed V and J ends, which lost 7 bases and 8 bases, there was a span of 14 bases. Per germline, CDR1 SQVTM and CDR2 ANQGSEA. Only a few counts were recorded for this clonotype. The antigen is undetermined. The receptor was derived from a male patient under 10 years old who had a stem cell transplant for acute myeloid leukemia, so the T cells may come from the graft donor. The material sequenced was PBMCs, mostly from graft donor cells, taken 360 days after TCRalphabeta/CD19-depleted stem cell transplant. The gene calls are TRBV29-1 and TRBJ1-2, with D unresolved. CDR3 sequence: CSARGYDGYTF. The CDR3, as DNA: TGCAGCGCCCGAGGGTACGACGGCTACACCTTC.